This T cell receptor beta chain emerged from a study of spatial heterogeneity in lung cancer. Broader study findings: Higher tumor mutation counts went along with higher counts of expanded intratumoral alpha and beta TCRs.

Ten or more counts support this clonotype. As yet, its antigen is unknown. As for time point: sample taken at primary tumor resection. TCRs were sequenced from unsorted whole RNA of tumor, nontumor lung or PBMC. All TCR cDNA molecules were individually tagged with a unique molecular identifier. TCRdb fed the 5' RACE reads into MiXCR, producing one record per CDR3 protein. The table lists about 23,000 distinct CDR3 sequences, around 6% of them singletons. CDR1 and CDR2 from the germline V gene are SGHTA and FQGNSA. The V and J ends lost 3 bases and 1 base respectively, with 14 bases between them. The CDR3 runs to 16 residues.

V is TRBV7-2 and J is TRBJ2-3, with D maybe TRBD2 (6 bases). The TCR was taken from a male donor with early-stage non-small cell lung cancer. Sequenced material: lung tumor tissue, taken at surgery. The CDR3 loop is CASSFRNRLGTDTQYF. CDR3 nucleotide sequence: TGTGCCAGCAGCTTCCGAAATCGACTAGGCACAGATACGCAGTATTTT.